This record concerns one T cell receptor (beta chain) sequence. The method was immunoSEQ multiplex PCR; TCRdb's version includes in-frame clones alone and lacks a portion of them. Here the sample spans around 1.9 million clones, just over 90% being singletons. Naive CD8 cells were CD45RO-negative, positively selected for CCR7, excluding terminally differentiated effector memory CD45RA+ cells. These data originate in a study of shared clonotypes between healthy human individuals. Germline CDR1 SGHRS, CDR2 YFSETQ. The CDR3 spans 14 residues. V shed 4 bases, J shed 6 bases, and the junction held 7 bases outside the gene matches.

Sequenced input: naive CD8+ T cells from PBMCs. The receptor's source is a man aged 18 to 30 in good health. Some clones in this sample may be carry-over from other donors' samples. This chain links TRBV5-1 with TRBJ2-7, with TRBD1 identical over 10 bases. The CDR3 nucleotides are TGCGCCAGCAGCCCCCGGGACAGGGGAGGCGAGCAGTACTTC. Translation gives CASSPRDRGGEQYF.